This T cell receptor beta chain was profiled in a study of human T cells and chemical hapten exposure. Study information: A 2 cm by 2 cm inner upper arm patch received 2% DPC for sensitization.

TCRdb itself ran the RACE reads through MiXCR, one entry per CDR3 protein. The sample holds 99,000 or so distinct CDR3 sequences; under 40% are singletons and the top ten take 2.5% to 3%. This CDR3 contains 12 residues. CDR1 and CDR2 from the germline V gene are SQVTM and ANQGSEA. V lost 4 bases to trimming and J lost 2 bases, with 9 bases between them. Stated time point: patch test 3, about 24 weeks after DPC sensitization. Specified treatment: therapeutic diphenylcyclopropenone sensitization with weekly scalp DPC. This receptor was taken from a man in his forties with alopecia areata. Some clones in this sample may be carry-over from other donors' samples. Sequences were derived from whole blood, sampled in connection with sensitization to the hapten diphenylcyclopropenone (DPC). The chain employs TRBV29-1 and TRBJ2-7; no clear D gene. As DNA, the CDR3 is TGCAGCGTTGGCGAAGGGCCCTACGAGCAGTACTTC. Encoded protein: CSVGEGPYEQYF.